The T cell receptor beta chain under discussion was sequenced for a study of cytomegalovirus exposure and HLA in healthy donors listed by TCRdb under 2017. The study in broad terms: An earlier analysis of 587 of the donors reported about 260 Gb of sequence data and 95 million to 130 million unique TCR beta sequences obtained from about 179 million T cells. Along with the approximately 670-subject first cohort, a separate validation cohort of over a hundred different subjects was used. Donor age, sex, ethnicity and CMV serostatus were compiled alongside the repertoire data. Approximately 300 gigabases of sequencing data and approximately 92 million unique TCR sequences made up an early release that covered about 640 HLA-typed donors. Typing coverage differed by locus: A, B, C, DRB1 and DQB1 were typed in about 629-640 donors, DQA1 in around 500, DPA1 in some 610, and DPB1 in about 450. High-throughput TCR immunosequencing, statistical association of individual TCRs with disease status, and machine learning were combined to predict cytomegalovirus infection status. The T cell repertoires of 700 or so subjects were profiled by immunosequencing and related to cytomegalovirus serostatus. To study patterns of TCR occurrence, a later analysis re-analyzed previously published TCR beta repertoires from several hundred donors and added high-resolution HLA genotyping. Of the 300 to 400 genotyped donors, about 80% fell in the genetic ancestry cluster associated with self-reported Caucasian donors. Every discovery cohort repertoire had been produced on one sequencing platform. Rather than using new phenotypic data, the later analysis identified candidate immune exposures from TCR beta sequences and from how often those sequences occurred across donors. On average, approximately 250,000 unique TCR beta nucleotide sequences were sequenced per donor among a few hundred genotyped donors of the cohort, with about 19% of those sequences being non-productive. Because of strong linkage in the cohort, roughly five DR-DQ haplotypes were treated as single units for association and clustering. An earlier analysis of some 500 of the donors used high-throughput TCR beta sequencing to judge whether each TCR beta V gene segment behaved as functional or pseudogenic. Both class I and class II loci were covered by HLA typing, at four-digit resolution. The study aimed to test whether signatures of past pathogen exposure could be identified by cataloging public T cell receptors. A later genetic analysis used genome-wide SNP genotypes for about 60% of the roughly 700 donors, treating that subset as a discovery cohort. What the study reported, not specific to this receptor: Three of the identified cytomegalovirus-associated TCR beta chains were confirmed in vitro to be specific for cytomegalovirus antigens. The sequencing pipeline was judged likely to have produced a cluster of highly shared sequence variants as a technical artifact. It was suggested by the authors that the approach could potentially be generalized to other disease states and immunological phenotypes. Presence/absence analyses assumed roughly uniform sequencing depth across donors, an assumption that may not hold. A later genetic analysis reported fewer N-insertions in productive TCRs among donors in an Asian-associated ancestry cluster than the approximately 670-donor mean. A further reported finding was that TCR beta sequences accurately predicted the HLA-A and HLA-B alleles for most subjects in the first cohort. Linkage disequilibrium might explain the correlated functional status among segregating V segments, but an unknown experimental factor could not be ruled out. In a later analysis, TCR association rates were found to vary across HLA loci, with the most associated TCRs seen for DRB1 alleles and the fewest for HLA-C alleles. In a later analysis, HLA-associated TCR beta chains showed more clonal expansion and lower generation probabilities than non-associated chains that were equally common. According to a later analysis, parvovirus B19, influenza, CMV and Epstein-Barr virus appeared linked to several top co-occurrence clusters. A later analysis found that most CMV-associated TCR beta chains appeared HLA-restricted, with HLA associations seemingly driven largely by CMV exposure. An association between a missense DCLRE1C variant and V-gene and J-gene trimming of TCR beta chains was found in a later genetic analysis and replicated in an independent cohort. Because some donors lacked HLA typing at each locus, the association tests relied only on the typed subset. Across donors, most TCR sequences were observed very rarely, whereas some public TCRs were present in many individuals. A later analysis associated 16,951 TCR beta sequences with specific HLA alleles at a false discovery rate of 0.05. When HLA alleles, especially DR and DQ, strongly co-occurred, TCR associations were difficult to assign to individual alleles. An earlier analysis of around 600 of the donors showed that most TCR beta V segments appeared in productive rearrangements either about 87% or about 30% of the time, which broadly matched IMGT annotations. The classifier was reported to diagnose cytomegalovirus status with high specificity and sensitivity in both the original cohort and the validation cohort. The study listed 150 to 200 TCR beta chains as associated with cytomegalovirus. Immune exposure information for the cohort was limited to CMV serostatus. This cohort had only TCR beta chains sequenced, and the lack of alpha or paired-chain data limited which features could be detected. The 87-base-pair reads could not distinguish some IMGT-functional V segments, including TRBV6-2 and TRBV6-3, so those segments were excluded. Because counts were too low, more than 15 rarely observed V segments, including chromosome 9 orphons, were excluded from the earlier analysis of around 640 of the donors.

The method behind the library was the immunoSEQ multiplex PCR assay. For the multiplex PCR, a mixture combining 60 forward primers for TCR Vbeta segments and 13 reverse primers for TCR Jbeta segments was used. Amplification of the CDR3 region of rearranged TCR beta genes was performed with a multiplex PCR assay on genomic DNA. The amplified TCR beta libraries were sequenced on the Illumina HiSeq System as 87-base-pair reads. Under the source paper's analysis protocol: A later analysis counted about 76 million unique TCR beta chains across the 650 to 700 repertoires, and around 9.9 million of these chains were shared by at least two donors. Raw reads were error-corrected and collapsed into unique sequences with a nearest-neighbor algorithm that merged closely related sequences to remove PCR and sequencing errors. To assign V, D and J gene segments, CDR3 sequences were aligned to IMGT reference sequences. For a sequence to be retained, a match of at least six nucleotides was required to both a V gene segment and a J gene segment. A rearrangement counted as productive if the CDR3 had no stop codons and remained in frame with V and J, and every other rearrangement counted as non-productive. CDR3 was defined by IMGT convention, running from the second conserved V-encoded cysteine to the conserved J-encoded phenylalanine. In an earlier analysis of just under 600 of the donors, sequences lacking an unambiguous match to a single V gene segment were excluded. An earlier analysis of fewer than 750 of the donors called V segments functional above 56.7% productive rearrangements and segregating when the between-donor standard deviation exceeded 5%. A statistical classification framework was developed to diagnose cytomegalovirus status using the catalog of TCR beta chain sequences. In a later analysis, V and J genes were assigned by comparing TCR nucleotide sequences against IMGT/GENE-DB human TR gene sequences. The TCRdist pipeline was used in a later analysis to assign CDR3 sequences and most-parsimonious VDJ recombination scenarios. In a later analysis, each TCR beta chain was defined by its CDR3 amino acid sequence together with its V-gene family, and reads without a unique V-gene family were excluded. A later analysis removed 450 to 600 highly shared, low-generation-probability nucleotide sequences to deal with suspected cross-contamination and a sequencing artifact. For each public chain, a later analysis derived a clonal expansion index from normalized ranks of inferred template counts within each repertoire. In a later analysis, generation probabilities were computed with a VDJ recombination model fitted to out-of-frame rearrangements, and the resulting probabilities were checked against IGoR. In a later analysis, hypergeometric tests were used to score TCR-TCR, TCR-HLA and TCR-CMV co-occurrence, with a repertoire-size bias correction applied to TCR pairs. A later analysis estimated false discovery rates by permuting HLA or CMV assignments 20 times. A later analysis grouped co-occurring TCRs with DBSCAN, adding TCRdist sequence similarity when clustering within HLA-allele-positive subsets. For co-occurrence clustering, repertoires with fewer than 30,000 or more than 120,000 public chains were excluded, along with four or five repertoires with anomalous nucleotide sharing. The table was pulled from immuneACCESS by TCRdb, which kept in-frame rearrangements only. Such tables lose some clones; where checked, under half of the loss comes from unresolved V genes, and the rest has no known cause. That table supplies the V and J calls and clone size; D and trimming were determined from the DNA. This sample comprises some 130,000 clones, 70% to 80% of them detected only once. The ten largest account for around 1.6% of the sample.

A word on this clone: What antigen it recognizes has not been identified. No base quality values were provided; no much bigger clone lies one nucleotide off.

The cohort was made up of 650 to 700 healthy bone marrow donors. All cohort members were sampled while nominally healthy, although unrecorded immune exposures were likely present. The donor was CMV seronegative and belonged to the group of under 400 seronegative cohort members. A peripheral blood sample was collected from each donor, and TCR beta sequencing was performed on peripheral blood mononuclear cells. Genomic DNA was extracted from the blood cell samples with the Qiagen DNeasy Blood Extraction Kit. Trimmed from V: 4 bases; trimmed from J: 1 base; junction bases lacking a gene match: 2. The CDR3 starts with the cysteine, ends with the phenylalanine, and has 15 residues. Only the CDR3 part of the read is kept: 45 bases, read in frame from the first base. CDR1 and CDR2, looked up from the germline V gene, are SGHRS and YFSETQ.

This chain is built from TRBV5-1 and TRBJ2-2; 9 bases in between match TRBD2. What was sequenced was PBMCs. This TCR came from a female donor in good health and CMV-seronegative. The CDR3 reads as follows: CASSPAGGNTGELFF. The sequenced DNA is TGCGCCAGCAGCCCAGCGGGAGGGAACACCGGGGAGCTGTTTTTT. Supplemented by the reference TRBV5-1 and TRBJ2-2 proteins around the CDR3, the complete variable domain is KAGVTQTPRYLIKTRGQQVTLSCSPISGHRSVSWYQQTPGQGLQFLFEYFSETQRNKGNFPGRFSGRQFSNSRSEMNVSTLELGDSALYLCASSPAGGNTGELFFGEGSRLTVL.